This T cell receptor beta chain was sequenced during a study of blood T cell repertoires in COVID-19. Study in general: The United States, Italy and Spain supplied acute and convalescent COVID-19 samples. Nucleic acid was either cDNA or gDNA, and it came from T cells, B-cell-depleted T cells, or PBMCs.

The V gene's germline CDR1 is SGHDT and CDR2 YYEEEE. V lost 4 bases and J lost 2; bases outside the gene matches: 4. The CDR3 is 14 amino acids. Authors' processing steps: Reference gene primer amplification yielded estimated nucleated cell counts. Data came from immunoSEQ multiplex PCR; TCRdb stores just in-frame clones and leaves some out. V and J calls and clone size are as listed in that table; D and trimming were resolved from the DNA. This table holds roughly 64,000 clones, 75% to 85% found once. This TCR was sampled from a woman aged 60-70 years with acute or convalescent COVID-19. Sequencing was done on a sample of peripheral blood. This rearrangement joins TRBV5-6 to TRBJ2-7, with 9 bases that match TRBD1. CDR3 in amino acids: CASSKGQGTYEQYF. The CDR3 region has the DNA TGTGCCAGCAGCAAGGGACAGGGAACCTACGAGCAGTACTTC.